This T cell receptor beta chain was captured in a study of Ad26.COV2.S vaccination and SARS-CoV-2 variants. Across the study: Donor participated within the Ad26.COV2.S arm of the COV1001 trial.

Study-wide points: Quantification of TCR breadth and depth may have yielded underestimates of total T cell responses.

A note on this clone: Its specificity is unknown.

Germline V gene sequence: CDR1 MGHRA, CDR2 YSYEKL. The CDR3 has 15 amino acids. The V segment lost 4 bases and the J segment 1 base; nucleotides outside the gene matches: 1. Assay: immunoSEQ multiplex PCR; the TCRdb copy retains only in-frame clones and omits some. The table includes about 370,000 clones, approximately 91% detected once. Treatment here: approximately 18 received Ad26.COV2.S at low or high dose, single or two shots; about 5 received placebo; per-sample allocation not given. Sampling was performed 63 days after the first vaccine or placebo injection. The donor's status was that of an adult aged 18-55 years in Boston.

This rearrangement joins TRBV4-1 to TRBJ2-3, with 11 bases identical to TRBD2. The sequencing here drew on peripheral blood, taken in a trial of Ad26.COV2.S vaccine versus placebo. The receptor was derived from a person aged 18 to 59 who received the Ad26.COV2.S COVID-19 vaccine or a placebo. DNA of the CDR3: TGCGCCAGCAGCCTACTAGCGGGGGGCACAGATACGCAGTATTTT. This codes for CASSLLAGGTDTQYF.